Following are 4 T cell receptor beta chains from one sample sequenced in a study of intratumoral heterogeneity in liver cancer. The protocol was immunoSEQ multiplex PCR, while the TCRdb copy is restricted to in-frame clones and leaves out a portion. This sample carries 20,000 or so clones, about two thirds of them seen once, and the ten largest clones take about 18%. The source was tumor-adjacent normal tissue, collected before any cancer treatment. The receptors were gathered from a woman in her 70s with hepatocellular carcinoma.

This clone ranks as medium-sized. The chain is built from TRBV19 and TRBJ1-1; D is unresolved. The V and J ends lost 1 base and 5 bases respectively, with 11 bases between them. This CDR3 spans 14 amino acids. Germline lookup yields CDR1 LNHDA and CDR2 SQIVND (reference sequence). As DNA, the CDR3 is TGTGCCAGTAGTATAGGGTCGGGGATTACTGAAGCTTTCTTT. Amino acids: CASSIGSGITEAFF.

This clone was observed once. This sequence joins TRBV7-9 and TRBJ2-1; tentatively, D is TRBD1 (6 bases). The V end lost 5 bases, the J end lost 5 bases, and 16 bases lay between the germline ends. There are 15 residues in the CDR3. Germline loops: CDR1 SEHNR, CDR2 FQNEAQ (reference sequence). This CDR3 is CASSQINRVDNEQFF. DNA of the CDR3: TGTGCCAGCAGCCAGATTAACAGGGTCGACAATGAGCAGTTCTTC.

J is TRBJ1-3 and V is TRBV13, with 7 bases that match TRBD1. CDR3 length equals 16 residues. V dropped 0 bases and J dropped 5; count of bases not matched to a gene: 7. Germline CDR1 reads PRHDT; CDR2 reads FYEKMQ (reference sequence). The CDR3 reads CASSLGTGFNRNTIYF. The CDR3 coding sequence is TGTGCCAGCAGCTTAGGGACAGGGTTTAACCGAAACACCATATATTTT. The entire variable domain, with the rest obtained from reference TRBV13 and TRBJ1-3, is as follows: AAGVIQSPRHLIKEKRETATLKCYPIPRHDTVYWYQQGPGQDPQFLISFYEKMQSDKGSIPDRFSAQQFSDYHSELNMSSLELGDSALYFCASSLGTGFNRNTIYFGEGSWLTVV.

The J gene is TRBJ2-1, the V gene TRBV19, with a possible D match to TRBD1 (6 bases). V gave up 2 bases and J gave up 10 bases, with 12 bases separating them. This CDR3 contains 13 residues. Germline V gene sequence: CDR1 LNHDA, CDR2 SQIVND (reference sequence). This CDR3 reads CASSILGGEEQFF. The CDR3, as DNA: TGTGCCAGTAGTATACTAGGGGGAGAGGAGCAGTTCTTC.